These T cell receptor beta chains were read from a single sample in a study of OX40 agonist ivuxolimab in advanced cancers. Data came from immunoSEQ multiplex PCR; TCRdb stores just in-frame clones and leaves some out. This table holds approximately 55,000 clones, around 88% found once. Source: CD4+ or CD8+ T cells sorted from blood, taken in a trial of the OX40 agonist ivuxolimab. These receptors came from an adult with an advanced solid tumor such as melanoma, head and neck, liver or kidney cancer. Each CDR3 is given with its conserved first and last residue. D genes are given only for firm matches. Not every row has a clone size; where given, it reads once, few, many or a size class.

J gene,clone size,D gene,V gene,CDR3 protein,CDR3 DNA
TRBJ1-6,.,.,TRBV5-1,CASSLAQNNSPLHF,TGCGCCAGCAGCTTGGCGCAGAATAATTCACCCCTCCACTTT
TRBJ1-2,.,.,TRBV7-9,CASSLGRDGYTF,TGTGCCAGCAGCTTAGGCAGGGATGGCTACACCTTC
TRBJ2-1,.,.,TRBV29-1,CSAFWLGGADYEQFF,TGCAGCGCCTTCTGGCTGGGGGGGGCTGATTATGAGCAGTTCTTC
TRBJ2-1,.,.,TRBV5-1,CASREGLALYNEQFF,TGCGCCAGCAGGGAGGGCCTAGCTCTCTACAATGAGCAGTTCTTC
TRBJ2-1,once,.,TRBV10-3,CAISESKRASYNEQFF,TGTGCCATCAGTGAGTCGAAGAGGGCCTCGTACAATGAGCAGTTCTTC
TRBJ1-5,.,.,TRBV2,CASSRQADQPQHF,TGTGCCAGCAGTCGACAGGCTGATCAGCCCCAGCATTTT
TRBJ2-6,.,.,TRBV7-3,CASSFPGANVLTF,TGTGCCAGCAGCTTCCCTGGGGCCAACGTCCTGACTTTC
TRBJ2-7,.,.,TRBV11-2,CASSLSGQTYEQYF,TGTGCCAGCAGCTTATCAGGCCAAACCTACGAGCAGTACTTC
TRBJ1-6,.,TRBD1,TRBV27,CASSCSPDRVPF,TGTGCCAGCAGTTGTTCTCCTGACAGGGTCCCTTTT
TRBJ1-3,.,.,TRBV27,CASSSVLGNTIYF,TGTGCCAGCAGTAGCGTTCTGGGAAACACCATATATTTT
TRBJ2-7,.,TRBD1,TRBV19,CASSMGVGTETYEQYF,TGTGCCAGTAGTATGGGCGTCGGGACAGAGACCTACGAGCAGTACTTC
TRBJ2-7,once,TRBD2,TRBV9,CASSAGREGPRGVYEQYF,TGTGCCAGCAGCGCCGGAAGGGAGGGGCCACGAGGGGTCTACGAGCAGTACTTC
TRBJ2-1,.,.,TRBV6-6,CASRPRQVVSYNEQFF,TGTGCCAGCAGGCCCCGACAGGTCGTCTCCTACAATGAGCAGTTCTTC
TRBJ1-4,.,TRBD1,TRBV5-4,CASSPIPGQGSNEKLFF,TGTGCCAGCAGCCCTATTCCGGGACAGGGATCTAATGAAAAACTGTTTTTT
TRBJ2-7,.,TRBD2,TRBV9,CASSPRLAGEQYF,TGTGCCAGCAGCCCGAGACTAGCTGGTGAGCAGTACTTC
TRBJ1-1,.,.,TRBV10-3,CAISESPDTEAFF,TGTGCCATCAGTGAGTCACCAGACACTGAAGCTTTCTTT
TRBJ2-3,.,TRBD2,TRBV27,CASSFIAGGRKDTQYF,TGTGCCAGCAGTTTCATAGCGGGAGGGCGGAAAGATACGCAGTATTTT
TRBJ2-5,.,.,TRBV28,CASSSSSRGETQYF,TGTGCCAGCAGTTCAAGCAGCAGGGGAGAGACCCAGTACTTC
TRBJ2-5,.,TRBD2,TRBV28,CASSGGGRQETQYF,TGTGCCAGCAGTGGGGGCGGGAGGCAAGAGACCCAGTACTTC
TRBJ2-4,.,TRBD2,TRBV18,CASSPASGVAKNIQYF,TGTGCCAGCTCACCGGCTAGCGGGGTAGCCAAAAACATTCAGTACTTC